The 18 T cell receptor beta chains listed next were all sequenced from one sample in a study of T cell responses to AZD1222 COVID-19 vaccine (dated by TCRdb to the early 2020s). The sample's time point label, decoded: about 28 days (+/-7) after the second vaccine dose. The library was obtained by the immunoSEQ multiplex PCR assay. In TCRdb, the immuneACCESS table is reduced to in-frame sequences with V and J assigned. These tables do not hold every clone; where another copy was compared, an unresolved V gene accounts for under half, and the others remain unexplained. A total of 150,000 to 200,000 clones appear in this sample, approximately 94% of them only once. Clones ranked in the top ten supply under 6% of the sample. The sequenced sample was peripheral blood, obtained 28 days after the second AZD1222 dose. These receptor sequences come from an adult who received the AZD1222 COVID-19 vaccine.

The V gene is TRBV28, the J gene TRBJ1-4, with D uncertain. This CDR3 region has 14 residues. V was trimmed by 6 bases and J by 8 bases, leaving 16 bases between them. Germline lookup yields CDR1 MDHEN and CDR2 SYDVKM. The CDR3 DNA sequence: TGTGCCAGCAGGAAGGGCGGAGGTGGAGAAAAACTGTTTTTT. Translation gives CASRKGGGGEKLFF.

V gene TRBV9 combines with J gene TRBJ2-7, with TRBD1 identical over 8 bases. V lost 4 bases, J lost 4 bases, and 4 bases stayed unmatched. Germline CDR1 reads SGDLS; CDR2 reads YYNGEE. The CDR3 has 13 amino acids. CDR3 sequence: CASSRQGSYEQYF. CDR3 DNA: TGTGCCAGCAGCCGACAGGGGAGTTACGAGCAGTACTTC.

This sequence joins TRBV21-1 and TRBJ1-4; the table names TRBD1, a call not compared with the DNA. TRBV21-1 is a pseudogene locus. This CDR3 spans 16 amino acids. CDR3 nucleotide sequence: TGTGCCAGCAGCTCCCCGGACCGGGTCAGGGATGAAAAACTGTTTTTT. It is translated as CASSSPDRVRDEKLFF.

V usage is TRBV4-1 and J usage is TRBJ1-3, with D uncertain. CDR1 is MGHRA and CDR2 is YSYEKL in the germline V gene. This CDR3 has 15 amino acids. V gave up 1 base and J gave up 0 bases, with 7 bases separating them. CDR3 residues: CASSQVRLSGNTIYF. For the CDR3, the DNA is TGCGCCAGCAGCCAAGTCAGACTCTCTGGAAACACCATATATTTT.

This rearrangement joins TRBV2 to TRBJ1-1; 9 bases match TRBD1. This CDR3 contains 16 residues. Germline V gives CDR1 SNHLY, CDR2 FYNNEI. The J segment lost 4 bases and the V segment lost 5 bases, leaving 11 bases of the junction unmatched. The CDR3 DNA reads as TGTGCCAGCAGTACCCGGGGGTCGACAGGGGGCACTGAAGCTTTCTTT. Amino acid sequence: CASSTRGSTGGTEAFF.

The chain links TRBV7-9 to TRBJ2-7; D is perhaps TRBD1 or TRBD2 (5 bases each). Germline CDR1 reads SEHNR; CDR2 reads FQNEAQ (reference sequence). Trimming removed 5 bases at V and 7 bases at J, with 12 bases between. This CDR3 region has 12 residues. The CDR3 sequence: CASSLGTAEQYF. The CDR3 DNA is TGTGCCAGCAGCCTCGGGACCGCTGAGCAGTACTTC.

The CDR3 reads CSVEDADRASREQYF. The DNA of the CDR3 is TGCAGCGTTGAAGATGCGGATCGCGCTTCGAGGGAGCAGTACTTC. The chain combines TRBV29-1 with TRBJ2-7; D unresolved. From germline, CDR1 is SQVTM and CDR2 ANQGSEA. V gave up 0 bases and J gave up 7 bases, with 19 bases separating them. CDR3 length: 15 amino acids.

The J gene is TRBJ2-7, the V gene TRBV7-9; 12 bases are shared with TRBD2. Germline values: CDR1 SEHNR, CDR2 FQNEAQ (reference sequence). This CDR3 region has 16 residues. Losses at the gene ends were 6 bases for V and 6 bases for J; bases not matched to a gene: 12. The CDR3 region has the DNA TGTGCCAGCAGTCCCGCCATAGGACTAGCGGGATCCGAGCAGTACTTC. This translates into CASSPAIGLAGSEQYF. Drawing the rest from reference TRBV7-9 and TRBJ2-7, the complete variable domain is DTGVSQNPRHKITKRGQNVTFRCDPISEHNRLYWYRQTLGQGPEFLTYFQNEAQLEKSRLLSDRFSAERPKGSFSTLEIQRTEQGDSAMYLCASSPAIGLAGSEQYFGPGTRLTVT.

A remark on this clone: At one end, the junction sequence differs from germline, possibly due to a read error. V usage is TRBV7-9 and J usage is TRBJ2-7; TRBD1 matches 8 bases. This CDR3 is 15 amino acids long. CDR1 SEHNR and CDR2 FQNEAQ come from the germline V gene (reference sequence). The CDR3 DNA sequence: TGTGCCAGCAGCAGAGCCGGGACAGGCTCCCACGAGCAGTACTTC. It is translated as CASSRAGTGSHEQYF.

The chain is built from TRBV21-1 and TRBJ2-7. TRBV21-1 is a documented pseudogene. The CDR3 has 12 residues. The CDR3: CARSRRNYEQYF. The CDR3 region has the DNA TGTGCCAGATCCCGGCGTAACTACGAGCAGTACTTC.

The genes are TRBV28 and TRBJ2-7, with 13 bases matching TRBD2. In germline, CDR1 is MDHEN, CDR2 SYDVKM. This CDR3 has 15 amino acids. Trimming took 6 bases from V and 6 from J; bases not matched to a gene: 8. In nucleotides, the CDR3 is TGTGCCAGCAGCTTACCACTAGCGGGAGGGTTCGAGCAGTACTTC. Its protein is CASSLPLAGGFEQYF.

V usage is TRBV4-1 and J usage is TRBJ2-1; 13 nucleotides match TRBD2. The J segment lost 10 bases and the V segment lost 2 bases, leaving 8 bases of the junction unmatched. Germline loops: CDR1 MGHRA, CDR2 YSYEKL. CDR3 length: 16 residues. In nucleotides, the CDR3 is TGCGCCAGCAGCCAATTTTGGACTAGCGGGAGTGGGGAGCAGTTCTTC. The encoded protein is CASSQFWTSGSGEQFF.

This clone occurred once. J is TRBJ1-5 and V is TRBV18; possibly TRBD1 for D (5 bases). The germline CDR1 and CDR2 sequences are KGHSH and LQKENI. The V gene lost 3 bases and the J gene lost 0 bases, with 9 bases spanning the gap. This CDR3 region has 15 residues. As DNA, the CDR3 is TGTGCCAGCTCACCGCCGACAGCTAGCAATCAGCCCCAGCATTTT. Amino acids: CASSPPTASNQPQHF.

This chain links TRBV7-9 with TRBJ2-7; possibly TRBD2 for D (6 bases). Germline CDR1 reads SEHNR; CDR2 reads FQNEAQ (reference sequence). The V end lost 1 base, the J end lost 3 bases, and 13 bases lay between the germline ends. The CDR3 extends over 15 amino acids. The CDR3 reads CASSLEGSGVYEQYF. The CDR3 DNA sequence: TGTGCCAGCAGCTTAGAAGGTAGCGGAGTCTACGAGCAGTACTTC.

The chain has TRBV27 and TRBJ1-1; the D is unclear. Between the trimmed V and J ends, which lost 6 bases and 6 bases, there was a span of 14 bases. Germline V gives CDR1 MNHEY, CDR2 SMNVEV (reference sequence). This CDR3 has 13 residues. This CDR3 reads CASRGLGKSEAFF. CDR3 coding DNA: TGTGCCAGCAGAGGACTGGGTAAGTCTGAAGCTTTCTTT.

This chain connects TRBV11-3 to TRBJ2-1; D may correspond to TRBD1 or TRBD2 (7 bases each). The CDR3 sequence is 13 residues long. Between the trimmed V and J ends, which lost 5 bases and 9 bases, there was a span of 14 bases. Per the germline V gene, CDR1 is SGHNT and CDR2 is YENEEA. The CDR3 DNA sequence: TGTGCCAGCAGCCAGGGGGGGTCAAGTGAGCAGTTCTTC. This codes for CASSQGGSSEQFF. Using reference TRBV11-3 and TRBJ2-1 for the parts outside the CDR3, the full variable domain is EAGVVQSPRYKIIEKKQPVAFWCNPISGHNTLYWYLQNLGQGPELLIRYENEEAVDDSQLPKDRFSAERLKGVDSTLKIQPAELGDSAVYLCASSQGGSSEQFFGPGTRLTVL.

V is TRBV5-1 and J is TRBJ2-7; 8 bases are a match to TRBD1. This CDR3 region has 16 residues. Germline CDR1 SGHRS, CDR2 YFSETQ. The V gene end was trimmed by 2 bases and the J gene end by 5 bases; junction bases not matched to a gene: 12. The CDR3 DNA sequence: TGCGCCAGCAGCTTTGGCTCGCTGGACAGGGACCACGAGCAGTACTTC. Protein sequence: CASSFGSLDRDHEQYF. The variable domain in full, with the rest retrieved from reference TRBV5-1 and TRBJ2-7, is KAGVTQTPRYLIKTRGQQVTLSCSPISGHRSVSWYQQTPGQGLQFLFEYFSETQRNKGNFPGRFSGRQFSNSRSEMNVSTLELGDSALYLCASSFGSLDRDHEQYFGPGTRLTVT.

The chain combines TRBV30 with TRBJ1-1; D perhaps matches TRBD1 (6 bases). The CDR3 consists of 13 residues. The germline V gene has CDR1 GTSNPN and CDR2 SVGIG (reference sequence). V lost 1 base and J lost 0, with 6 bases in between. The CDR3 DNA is TGTGCCTGGAGTGGACAGGTGAACACTGAAGCTTTCTTT. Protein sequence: CAWSGQVNTEAFF. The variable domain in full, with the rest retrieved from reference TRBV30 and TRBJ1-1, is SQTIHQWPATLVQPVGSPLSLECTVEGTSNPNLYWYRQAAGRGLQLLFYSVGIGQISSEVPQNLSASRPQDRQFILSSKKLLLSDSGFYLCAWSGQVNTEAFFGQGTRLTVV.